This T cell receptor beta chain is drawn from a study of T cell repertoires in cytomegalovirus infection. Study-level information: Public signatures in TCR beta pointed to CMV infection and matching HLA type.

This CDR3 has 19 amino acids. V lost 3 bases and J lost 0, with 22 bases in between. Germline V lookup: CDR1 SGHVS, CDR2 FNYEAQ. This clonotype was seen a handful of times. Its antigen is as yet unknown. TCRdb re-derived calls from the reads in MiXCR, one entry per CDR3 protein. The profile shows about 900,000 distinct CDR3 sequences, around 32% of them singletons. The receptor comes from a human donor in good health (CMV status not recorded). Some clones in this sample may be carry-over from other donors' samples. Source: cultured CD8+ T cells from PBMCs, taken from culture after CMV antigen stimulation. The chain uses TRBV7-6 and TRBJ2-3; tentative D call: TRBD2 (5 bases). CDR3 coding DNA: TGTGCCAGCAGCTTCTCCTCTGAACGACTATACCTTAGCACAGATACGCAGTATTTT. It encodes CASSFSSERLYLSTDTQYF.